This T cell receptor beta chain derives from a study of cytomegalovirus exposure and HLA in healthy donors. Regarding the study as a whole: Sequencing artifact likely explains a cluster of highly shared sequence variants. Most TCRs appeared rarely, but some public TCRs recurred in many donors. TCR beta V- and J-gene trimming was later associated with a missense DCLRE1C variant. Differences between HLA loci emerged in a later analysis of TCR association rates, with DRB1 most and HLA-C fewest.

Concerning this clone itself: What it recognizes is unknown.

The length of the CDR3 is 16 residues. V was trimmed by 5 bases and J by 4 bases, leaving 17 bases between them. Germline-derived CDR1 and CDR2 are MNHNY and SVGAGI (reference sequence). The PCR made use of 60 Vbeta and 13 Jbeta primers. Clones were sequenced by immunoSEQ multiplex PCR, and TCRdb holds only the in-frame ones, with some missing. This table has roughly 100,000 clones, roughly 80% appearing once. The sequenced sample was PBMCs. The receptor was derived from a man aged 40-55 years in good health and CMV-seropositive. This chain connects TRBV6-6 to TRBJ1-4, with a possible D match to TRBD1 (5 bases). CDR3 sequence reads: CASSPSGGAVNEKLFF. CDR3 DNA: TGTGCCAGCAGTCCGTCCGGGGGAGCTGTTAATGAAAAACTGTTTTTT.